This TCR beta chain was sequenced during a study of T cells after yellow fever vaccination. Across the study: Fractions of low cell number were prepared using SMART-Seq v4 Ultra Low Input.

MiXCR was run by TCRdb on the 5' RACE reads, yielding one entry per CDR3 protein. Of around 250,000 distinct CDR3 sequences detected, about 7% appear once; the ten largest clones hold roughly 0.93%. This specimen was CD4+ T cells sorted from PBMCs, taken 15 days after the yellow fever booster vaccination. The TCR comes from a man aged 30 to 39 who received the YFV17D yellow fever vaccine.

The CDR3 sequence is CSANSGRAPLNEQFF. The CDR3 DNA reads as TGCAGTGCTAATAGCGGGAGGGCCCCCTTAAATGAGCAGTTCTTC. The V gene is TRBV20-1, the J gene TRBJ2-1, with 11 bases fitting TRBD2. In germline, CDR1 is DFQATT, CDR2 SNEGSKA (reference sequence). The J segment lost 7 bases and the V segment lost 4 bases, leaving 9 bases of the junction unmatched. The CDR3 is 15 residues long.